The next 4 T cell receptor beta chains were all read from a single sample in a study of blood T cell repertoires in COVID-19 (dated by TCRdb to the early 2020s). Library method: the immunoSEQ multiplex PCR assay. TCRdb took this table from immuneACCESS and kept in-frame rearrangements with V and J called. Such tables lack part of the clones; where checked against another copy, unresolved V genes explain under half of the gap, and the rest is unexplained. The sample table shows around 250,000 clones, and 84% are seen once. In total, the top ten clones hold approximately 1.5% of the sample. Sequences were obtained from peripheral blood. The source of these receptors is a woman in her thirties or forties who had recovered from COVID-19.

The CDR3 here is CASSLQSLETQYF. The CDR3, as DNA: TGCGCCAGCAGCTTACAGTCCTTGGAGACCCAGTACTTC. The rearrangement uses TRBV5-1 and TRBJ2-5; D is unresolved. There are 13 residues in the CDR3. The V end lost 2 bases, the J end lost 5 bases, and 10 bases lay between the germline ends. The V gene's germline CDR1 is SGHRS and CDR2 YFSETQ.

This chain connects TRBV19 to TRBJ1-5; possibly TRBD1 for D (5 bases). Germline V gene sequence: CDR1 LNHDA, CDR2 SQIVND (reference sequence). The CDR3 is 15 amino acids. V shed 9 bases and J shed 6 bases, with 21 bases lying between them. The CDR3 coding sequence is TGTGCCAGCACCGCAAACCTACGGGGGGTTCAGCCCCAGCATTTT. Translating it yields CASTANLRGVQPQHF. Together with reference TRBV19 and TRBJ1-5, the CDR3 gives the full variable domain: DGGITQSPKYLFRKEGQNVTLSCEQNLNHDAMYWYRQDPGQGLRLIYYSQIVNDFQKGDIAEGYSVSREKKESFPLTVTSAQKNPTAFYLCASTANLRGVQPQHFGDGTRLSIL.

The table lists this clone with a few counts. The chain couples TRBV28 to TRBJ2-4; TRBD2 might be the D (7 bases). V lost 6 bases and J 6 bases, leaving 21 bases between the germline ends. CDR1 is MDHEN, CDR2 SYDVKM, per germline. CDR3 length: 16 amino acids. The CDR3, as DNA: TGTGCCAGCAGCCCAGTAAGAGGGGGGGATTTAAACATTCAGTACTTC. Translation: CASSPVRGGDLNIQYF.

V gene TRBV9 combines with J gene TRBJ1-5; D remains ambiguous. V lost 0 bases and J lost 7, with 8 bases in between. CDR1 and CDR2 from the germline V gene are SGDLS and YYNGEE. This CDR3 is built from 13 residues. The CDR3 sequence: CASSVDLRQPQHF. CDR3 coding DNA: TGTGCCAGCAGCGTAGACCTGCGGCAGCCCCAGCATTTT.